The next 9 T cell receptor beta chains were all read from a single sample in a study of T cell repertoires in cytomegalovirus infection. One entry per CDR3 protein, called by TCRdb with MiXCR from the reads. The sample lists about 230,000 distinct CDR3 sequences, approximately 22% occurring once. Sequencing was performed on CD8+ T cells from PBMCs. These receptors all come from a human donor in good health (CMV status not recorded). Some clones in this sample may be carry-over from other donors' samples.

This clonotype was found many times. The rearrangement uses TRBV28 and TRBJ1-5, with D perhaps TRBD1 (6 bases). The CDR3 has 15 amino acids. The V end lost 7 bases, the J end lost 3 bases, and 16 bases lay between the germline ends. The V gene's germline CDR1 is MDHEN and CDR2 SYDVKM. CDR3 protein: CASIHWGGSNQPQHF. In DNA, the CDR3 is TGTGCCAGCATTCACTGGGGGGGCTCCAATCAGCCCCAGCATTTT.

This chain uses TRBV25-1 with TRBJ1-1; perhaps TRBD1 as D (5 bases). CDR1 is MGHDK, CDR2 SYGVNS, per germline. V lost 6 bases and J lost 0, with 11 bases in between. The CDR3 has 14 amino acids. This CDR3 reads CASREAGLNTEAFF. CDR3 nucleotides: TGTGCCAGCAGGGAGGCGGGGCTGAACACTGAAGCTTTCTTT.

The CDR3 bases are TGTGCCAGCAGTTACTCCCCAGAGTTGAGAGAGACCCAGTACTTC. Translation: CASSYSPELRETQYF. V and J are TRBV6-5 and TRBJ2-5, with no clear D. The CDR3 is 15 amino acids. CDR1 is MNHEY, CDR2 SVGAGI, per germline. Trimming took off 0 bases at V and 4 bases at J, with 12 bases between the two ends.

This clonotype was seen a single time. The chain couples TRBV19 to TRBJ2-1; D possibly matches TRBD1 or TRBD2 (5 bases each). Trimming pared 5 bases from V and 4 bases from J, leaving 12 bases between. Germline CDR1 LNHDA, CDR2 SQIVND (reference sequence). This CDR3 contains 14 residues. This chain's CDR3 is CASSAGTDYNEQFF. Here the CDR3 DNA reads TGTGCCAGTAGTGCCGGGACGGATTACAATGAGCAGTTCTTC.

This clonotype was detected only a few times. The chain employs TRBV2 and TRBJ2-3, with 10 bases lining up with TRBD1. This CDR3 is 17 amino acids long. The trim removed 1 base at V and 4 bases at J, leaving 8 bases unmatched. The germline V gene encodes CDR1 SNHLY and CDR2 FYNNEI. Here the CDR3 reads CASSEDPGQGVADTQYF. CDR3 coding DNA: TGTGCCAGCAGTGAAGACCCAGGACAGGGGGTGGCAGATACGCAGTATTTT.

The V call is TRBV19, the J call TRBJ2-2, with 8 nucleotides matching TRBD2. Germline V gene lookup returns CDR1 LNHDA and CDR2 SQIVND (reference sequence). The CDR3 totals 16 residues. V dropped 6 bases and J dropped 0; count of bases not matched to a gene: 6. CDR3 DNA: TGTGCCAGTAGCGATATAGCGGGGACGAACACCGGGGAGCTGTTTTTT. It translates to CASSDIAGTNTGELFF.

This clonotype was counted at least ten times. The chain is built from TRBV20-1 and TRBJ1-5; D is undetermined. This CDR3 is built from 12 residues. The V gene lost 4 bases and the J gene lost 4 bases, with 8 bases spanning the gap. Per germline, CDR1 DFQATT and CDR2 SNEGSKA (reference sequence). CDR3 protein: CSANRENQPQHF. The CDR3, as DNA: TGCAGTGCTAATCGGGAGAATCAGCCCCAGCATTTT.

In its sample, this clonotype was seen many times. V and J are TRBV28 and TRBJ2-1; D is tentatively TRBD1 or TRBD2 (5 bases each). V lost 3 bases and J lost 6, with 9 bases in between. This CDR3 spans 13 amino acids. Per germline, CDR1 MDHEN and CDR2 SYDVKM. CDR3 sequence: CASSFGTINEQFF. CDR3 coding DNA: TGTGCCAGCAGTTTCGGGACGATCAATGAGCAGTTCTTC. Supplemented by reference TRBV28 and TRBJ2-1, the full variable domain reads DVKVTQSSRYLVKRTGEKVFLECVQDMDHENMFWYRQDPGLGLRLIYFSYDVKMKEKGDIPEGYSVSREKKERFSLILESASTNQTSMYLCASSFGTINEQFFGPGTRLTVL.

The genes are TRBV4-1 and TRBJ2-1; D unresolved. This CDR3 comprises 13 residues. V lost 4 bases and J lost 4, with 8 bases in between. CDR1 and CDR2 (germline): MGHRA, YSYEKL. Written as DNA, the CDR3 is TGCGCCAGCAGCCCAAGGCGGTACAATGAGCAGTTCTTC. Residues: CASSPRRYNEQFF.